The 9 T cell receptor beta chains presented below share a single source sample, sequenced in a study of response to subunit inactivated influenza vaccine. TCRdb analysed the RT-PCR reads with MiXCR anew, one entry per CDR3 protein. The table shows roughly 540,000 distinct CDR3 sequences, with approximately 20% occurring only once. These same data were also listed under a study on T cells expressing NK-cell markers. That work states: Scientists made TCR beta cDNA using 5'RACE template switching with UMIs.

The sample consisted of CD4+ T cells sorted from PBMCs, taken about 11 days after vaccination. The receptors derive from a man aged 50-60 years who received an inactivated influenza vaccine.

This clonotype was recorded a few times. This chain joins TRBV10-3 and TRBJ2-7, with 9 positions matching TRBD1. The V gene end was trimmed by 6 bases and the J gene end by 5 bases; junction bases not matched to a gene: 8. The CDR3 is 14 residues long. Looked up from germline, CDR1 is ENHRY and CDR2 is SYGVKD. The CDR3: CAIRKGQGTHEQYF. The CDR3 bases are TGTGCCATCAGGAAGGGACAGGGAACCCACGAGCAGTACTTC.

The CDR3 is CATSRDHSLGNEQFF. The CDR3 DNA sequence: TGTGCCACCAGCAGAGACCACTCTCTGGGGAATGAGCAGTTCTTC. The rearrangement uses TRBV15 and TRBJ2-1; D call uncertain. The CDR3 is made up of 15 amino acids. The V and J ends lost 0 bases and 7 bases respectively, with 13 bases between them. Germline CDR1 LNHNV, CDR2 YYDKDF (reference sequence).

This clonotype was found once. The V call is TRBV7-2, the J call TRBJ1-2; 10 positions agree with TRBD1. The length of the CDR3 is 15 residues. CDR1 is SGHTA and CDR2 is FQGNSA in the germline V gene. V shed 5 bases, J shed 7 bases, and the junction held 10 bases outside the gene matches. The CDR3 loop is CASSPPDRGFRGYTF. For the CDR3, the DNA is TGTGCCAGCAGCCCCCCGGACAGGGGGTTCCGTGGCTACACCTTC.

This clonotype has only a few counts. The CDR3 here is CASSPTSNHNEQFF. CDR3 DNA: TGTGCCAGCAGCCCTACATCTAATCACAATGAGCAGTTCTTC. The chain employs TRBV7-2 and TRBJ2-1; D not resolved. The CDR3 spans 14 residues. The V end was cut by 5 bases, the J end by 5 bases, with 13 bases between. CDR1 SGHTA and CDR2 FQGNSA come from the germline V gene.

This clonotype came up many times. This rearrangement joins TRBV4-2 to TRBJ1-6; possible D gene TRBD1, 5 bases. The CDR3 has 17 amino acids. Germline-derived CDR1 and CDR2 are LGHNA and YNFKEQ. V lost 1 base and J 8 bases, leaving 18 bases between the germline ends. The CDR3 region is CASSQVFAAGGDSPLHF. DNA of the CDR3: TGTGCCAGCAGCCAAGTGTTCGCGGCCGGGGGGGATTCACCCCTCCACTTT.

The chain links TRBV7-3 to TRBJ1-1; the match to TRBD1 covers 10 bases. CDR1 and CDR2 from the germline V gene are SGHTA and FQGTGA. The trim removed 5 bases at V and 4 bases at J, leaving 7 bases unmatched. CDR3 length: 15 amino acids. CDR3 DNA sequence: TGTGCCAGCAGCGCGACAGGGGGCCCGGGCACTGAAGCTTTCTTT. Encoded protein: CASSATGGPGTEAFF.

V and J are TRBV28 and TRBJ2-1; no clear D. Trimming cost V 2 bases and J 4 bases, with 9 bases left between them. The CDR3 consists of 14 residues. The germline V gene has CDR1 MDHEN and CDR2 SYDVKM. The CDR3 DNA is TGTGCCAGCAGTTTAACTCATAGATACAATGAGCAGTTCTTC. This translates into CASSLTHRYNEQFF.

The chain links TRBV6-5 to TRBJ1-4; possible D gene TRBD1, 6 bases. Germline loops: CDR1 MNHEY, CDR2 SVGAGI. V lost 2 bases and J 2 bases, leaving 12 bases between the germline ends. The CDR3 spans 16 residues. CDR3 sequence (DNA): TGTGCCAGCAGTTACATACCGGGACACACTAATGAAAAACTGTTTTTT. It encodes CASSYIPGHTNEKLFF.

The sample holds a few counts of this clonotype. The J gene is TRBJ2-7, the V gene TRBV12-3 or TRBV12-4; D call uncertain. The CDR3 runs to 12 residues. Trimming cost V 6 bases and J 1 base, with 7 bases left between them. The CDR3: CASRGRSYEQYF. CDR3 nucleotides: TGTGCCAGCAGGGGCCGATCCTACGAGCAGTACTTC.